A single sample gave rise to the 24 T cell receptor beta chains below, sequenced in a study of regulatory T cells. Primers: 52 TRBV forward and 13 TRBJ reverse. TCRdb's table, derived via immunoSEQ multiplex PCR, lists solely in-frame clones and lacks some. The sample lists 30,000 to 40,000 clones, about 91% occurring once. Their specific antigens are unknown. General study results and limits: In CD3G-deficient patients, conventional CD4+ T cells were enriched for hydrophobic CDR3 residues at positions 6 and 7.

Source material: conventional CD4+ T cells sorted from blood. Receptor source: a person aged 18 to 35 with CD3G deficiency.

J is TRBJ2-5 and V is TRBV6-1; TRBD2 matches at 7 bases. Germline CDR1 and CDR2: MNHNS and SASEGT. The CDR3 length is 14 residues. The junction had 8 bases not matched to a gene; V was cut back by 4 bases and J by 6 bases. The CDR3 coding sequence is TGTGCCAGCAGTGGGGAGGGCGGGTTACAGACCCAGTACTTC. The encoded protein is CASSGEGGLQTQYF.

The chain joins TRBV30 to TRBJ2-7; TRBD2 agrees at 9 bases. The CDR3 is made up of 15 amino acids. CDR1 is GTSNPN, CDR2 SVGIG, per germline (reference sequence). V was clipped by 0 bases and J by 2 bases; unmatched bases: 5. The CDR3 DNA reads TGTGCCTGGAGTGTACGCAGCGGGGGGACCTACGAGCAGTACTTC. Translating it yields CAWSVRSGGTYEQYF.

This sequence joins TRBV28 and TRBJ1-1; 8 positions agree with TRBD1. This CDR3 is built from 16 residues. Germline values: CDR1 MDHEN, CDR2 SYDVKM. Trimming at V came to 6 bases and at J to 0 bases, leaving 9 bases not matched to a gene. The CDR3 loop is CASSRGQGKMNTEAFF. Here the CDR3 DNA reads TGTGCCAGCAGCCGCGGACAGGGAAAGATGAACACTGAAGCTTTCTTT.

This chain links TRBV28 with TRBJ2-4, with TRBD1 matching 8 bases. The CDR3 contains 17 residues. V was pared by 5 bases and J by 0 bases, with 9 bases of the junction left unmatched. Germline V gene data show CDR1 as MDHEN and CDR2 as SYDVKM. The CDR3 is CASSPSTGGKAKNIQYF. The CDR3 DNA sequence: TGTGCCAGCAGTCCGAGCACAGGGGGAAAAGCCAAAAACATTCAGTACTTC. Drawing the rest from reference TRBV28 and TRBJ2-4, the complete variable domain is DVKVTQSSRYLVKRTGEKVFLECVQDMDHENMFWYRQDPGLGLRLIYFSYDVKMKEKGDIPEGYSVSREKKERFSLILESASTNQTSMYLCASSPSTGGKAKNIQYFGAGTRLSVL.

The chain links TRBV4-1 to TRBJ2-5; 11 bases are a match to TRBD2. The V gene's germline CDR1 is MGHRA and CDR2 YSYEKL. Trimming removed 3 bases from V and 6 bases from J; junction bases left unmatched: 15. The CDR3 totals 18 residues. Written as DNA, the CDR3 is TGCGCCAGCAGCCACGAGGGGACTAGCGGCCGGAGGGAGAAGACCCAGTACTTC. Encoded protein: CASSHEGTSGRREKTQYF.

The chain joins TRBV6-1 to TRBJ1-4; D uncertain. CDR1 is MNHNS, CDR2 SASEGT, per germline. Between the trimmed V and J ends, which lost 1 base and 0 bases, there was a span of 6 bases. This CDR3 has 15 residues. The CDR3 protein is CASSEVGATNEKLFF. CDR3 nucleotides: TGTGCCAGCAGTGAAGTGGGTGCAACTAATGAAAAACTGTTTTTT.

The gene calls are TRBV28 and TRBJ1-1, with TRBD1 identical over 7 bases. Trimming cost V 5 bases and J 0 bases; bases outside gene matches: 9. The CDR3 contains 16 residues. Germline-derived CDR1 and CDR2 are MDHEN and SYDVKM. CDR3 in amino acids: CASSGTAKPMNTEAFF. DNA of the CDR3: TGTGCCAGCAGTGGGACAGCTAAACCTATGAACACTGAAGCTTTCTTT. The entire variable domain, with the rest obtained from reference TRBV28 and TRBJ1-1, is as follows: DVKVTQSSRYLVKRTGEKVFLECVQDMDHENMFWYRQDPGLGLRLIYFSYDVKMKEKGDIPEGYSVSREKKERFSLILESASTNQTSMYLCASSGTAKPMNTEAFFGQGTRLTVV.

The CDR3 DNA reads as TGTGCCAGCAGCTTAGGAGGGCTAGCGGGGGGAACCTACGAGCAGTACTTC. Residues: CASSLGGLAGGTYEQYF. The genes are TRBV7-8 and TRBJ2-7; 11 nucleotides align to TRBD2. The ends lost 1 base at V and 2 bases at J; junction bases unmatched: 7. Looked up from germline, CDR1 is SGHVS and CDR2 is FQNEAQ. This CDR3 comprises 17 residues. The variable domain in full, with the rest retrieved from reference TRBV7-8 and TRBJ2-7, is GAGVSQSPRYKVAKRGQDVALRCDPISGHVSLFWYQQALGQGPEFLTYFQNEAQLDKSGLPSDRFFAERPEGSVSTLKIQRTQQEDSAVYLCASSLGGLAGGTYEQYFGPGTRLTVT.

The chain is built from TRBV5-1 and TRBJ1-1; D gene unclear. The V and J ends lost 0 bases and 0 bases respectively, with 9 bases between them. In germline, CDR1 is SGHRS, CDR2 YFSETQ. The CDR3 is made up of 15 amino acids. The CDR3 region is CASSLDVGMNTEAFF. The DNA of the CDR3 is TGCGCCAGCAGCTTGGATGTGGGGATGAACACTGAAGCTTTCTTT.

J is TRBJ2-2 and V is TRBV5-1; D gene uncertain. Germline V CDR1 and CDR2: SGHRS, YFSETQ. Trimming took off 0 bases at V and 2 bases at J, with 5 bases between the two ends. The CDR3 runs to 14 residues. The CDR3 DNA reads TGCGCCAGCAGCTTGGAGGCAAACACCGGGGAGCTGTTTTTT. Translated: CASSLEANTGELFF.

In this sample, this clone turned up once. The J gene is TRBJ2-5, the V gene TRBV5-1; perhaps TRBD2 as D (5 bases). The CDR3 is made up of 15 amino acids. Trimming stripped 0 bases from V and 5 bases from J, with 14 bases between. The germline V gene encodes CDR1 SGHRS and CDR2 YFSETQ. The CDR3 DNA reads as TGCGCCAGCAGCTTGGGATCGGGAATAAAGGAGACCCAGTACTTC. Residues: CASSLGSGIKETQYF.

The rearrangement links TRBV7-8 to TRBJ2-7, with 10 positions matching TRBD2. Losses at the gene ends were 8 bases for V and 7 bases for J; bases not matched to a gene: 8. Germline values: CDR1 SGHVS, CDR2 FQNEAQ. This CDR3 has 13 amino acids. CDR3 in amino acids: CASSEREGSEQYF. The DNA of the CDR3 is TGTGCCAGCTCGGAGCGGGAGGGCTCGGAGCAGTACTTC.

The chain is built from TRBV5-7 and TRBJ2-6; no definite D call. TRBV5-7 is an ORF, and what it does is uncertain. CDR3 length: 17 amino acids. Deletions cut 7 bases from V and 9 bases from J, with 26 bases between. The CDR3 coding sequence is TGTGCCAGCCAGTTCTGCTCTTGTACAAAGTCGGGCAACGTCCTGACTTTC. Its protein product is CASQFCSCTKSGNVLTF.

This clone is a singleton in its sample. CDR3 DNA sequence: TGTGCCAGCAGTGAAGCCGAACAAAATACGCAGTATTTT. Translation: CASSEAEQNTQYF. This chain joins TRBV6-1 and TRBJ2-3; D call uncertain. This CDR3 has 13 amino acids. Germline V lookup: CDR1 MNHNS, CDR2 SASEGT. V gave up 0 bases and J gave up 7 bases, with 8 bases separating them.

This clone was counted a single time. The J gene is TRBJ2-7, the V gene TRBV9, with 10 bases matching TRBD2. From germline, CDR1 is SGDLS and CDR2 YYNGEE. Germline trimming cut 5 bases from V and 2 bases from J; bases unmatched to any gene: 4. The CDR3 covers 14 residues. CDR3 nucleotide sequence: TGTGCCAGCAGTCCCCTAGCGGGGGCCTACGAGCAGTACTTC. This gives the protein CASSPLAGAYEQYF. The full variable domain, completed using reference TRBV9 and TRBJ2-7, is DSGVTQTPKHLITATGQRVTLRCSPRSGDLSVYWYQQSLDQGLQFLIQYYNGEERAKGNILERFSAQQFPDLHSELNLSSLELGDSALYFCASSPLAGAYEQYFGPGTRLTVT.

The chain joins TRBV7-3 to TRBJ1-1; D is perhaps TRBD1 (5 bases). This CDR3 region has 13 residues. Trimming removed 0 bases at V and 5 bases at J, with 7 bases between. Germline-derived CDR1 and CDR2 are SGHTA and FQGTGA. The CDR3 spells CASSLTRGTEAFF. DNA for the CDR3: TGTGCCAGCAGCTTAACACGGGGGACTGAAGCTTTCTTT.

V gene TRBV28 combines with J gene TRBJ2-3; no clear D gene. The CDR3 sequence is 16 residues long. V dropped 7 bases and J dropped 4 bases, with 21 bases sitting between them. Per germline, CDR1 MDHEN and CDR2 SYDVKM. CDR3 in amino acids: CASTPLGLNYADTQYF. Written as DNA, the CDR3 is TGTGCCAGCACCCCCTTGGGCCTTAATTATGCAGATACGCAGTATTTT.

This clone came up once. The V gene is TRBV5-1, the J gene TRBJ1-1; a weak D match, TRBD1 (6 bases). Germline V CDR1 and CDR2: SGHRS, YFSETQ. The germline V and J ends were trimmed by 1 base and 6 bases, with 10 bases remaining between them. The CDR3 is 13 amino acids. The DNA of the CDR3 is TGCGCCAGCAGCTTGTTGGGGGGCTCTGAAGCTTTCTTT. Translated, it gives CASSLLGGSEAFF.

The chain is built from TRBV5-1 and TRBJ2-2; D assignment may be TRBD1 or TRBD2 (6 bases each). Trimming shortened V by 4 bases and J by 5 bases, and 15 bases separated the two germline ends. This CDR3 spans 15 amino acids. Germline lookup yields CDR1 SGHRS and CDR2 YFSETQ. CDR3 residues: CASSPLLGGTGELFF. In nucleotides, the CDR3 is TGCGCCAGCAGCCCTCTCTTAGGGGGGACCGGGGAGCTGTTTTTT.

The CDR3 protein is CASSPSLQGEQYF. The CDR3 DNA reads TGTGCCAGCTCACCATCGCTACAGGGCGAGCAGTACTTC. The J gene is TRBJ2-7, the V gene TRBV18, with a possible D match to TRBD1 (6 bases). There are 13 residues in the CDR3. V lost 2 bases and J 6 bases, leaving 11 bases between the germline ends. Germline values: CDR1 KGHSH, CDR2 LQKENI.

This clone was detected only once. The V gene is TRBV7-9, the J gene TRBJ2-7, with 7 bases lining up with TRBD1. Germline CDR1 reads SEHNR; CDR2 reads FQNEAQ (reference sequence). With 1 base clipped from V and 0 bases from J, the junction kept 0 bases outside the gene matches. The CDR3 length is 14 residues. CDR3 in amino acids: CASSLGTGSYEQYF. The CDR3 bases are TGTGCCAGCAGCTTAGGGACAGGCTCCTACGAGCAGTACTTC.

In this sample, this clone turned up once. The rearrangement joins TRBV6-1 to TRBJ2-1; no definite D call. Germline values: CDR1 MNHNS, CDR2 SASEGT. This CDR3 is 13 amino acids long. The ends were cut back, 6 bases at V and 9 bases at J, with 15 bases in the middle. CDR3 in DNA: TGTGCCAGCAGGCAACCCTCCCAGAGTGAGCAGTTCTTC. This codes for CASRQPSQSEQFF.

This clone was detected only once. The chain is built from TRBV6-1 and TRBJ2-7; 9 bases line up with TRBD1. Germline CDR1 is MNHNS and CDR2 is SASEGT. The CDR3 totals 14 residues. With 2 bases clipped from V and 5 bases from J, the junction kept 4 bases outside the gene matches. In nucleotides, the CDR3 is TGTGCCAGCAGTGAATTGGGGACAGGGAACGAGCAGTACTTC. Translating gives CASSELGTGNEQYF.

V usage is TRBV6-1 and J usage is TRBJ2-7, with 10 nucleotides matching TRBD2. Germline V gene lookup returns CDR1 MNHNS and CDR2 SASEGT. J lost 6 bases, V lost 3 bases, and 2 bases had no gene match. This CDR3 region has 13 residues. CDR3 amino acids: CASSDQREGEQYF. The CDR3 DNA follows: TGTGCCAGCAGTGACCAGCGGGAGGGCGAGCAGTACTTC.